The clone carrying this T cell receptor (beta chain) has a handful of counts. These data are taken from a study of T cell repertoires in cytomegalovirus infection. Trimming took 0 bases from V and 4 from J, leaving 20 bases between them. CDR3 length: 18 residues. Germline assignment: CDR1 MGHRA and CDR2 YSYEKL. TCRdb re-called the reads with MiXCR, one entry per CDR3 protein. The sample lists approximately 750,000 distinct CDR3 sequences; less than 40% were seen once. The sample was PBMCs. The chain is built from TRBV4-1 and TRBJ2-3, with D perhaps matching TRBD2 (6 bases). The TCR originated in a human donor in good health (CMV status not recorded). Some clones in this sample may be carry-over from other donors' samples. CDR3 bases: TGCGCCAGCAGCCAAGAAGGAGGGAGAGCGGAGAGGGCAGATACGCAGTATTTT. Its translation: CASSQEGGRAERADTQYF.